Listed below are T cell receptor beta chains from one sample, sequenced in a study of technical replicates of blood from a handful of donors. Measured with immunoSEQ multiplex PCR; TCRdb has only the in-frame clones, and not every one. Of tens of thousands of clones listed, 93% are singletons. Sequencing was done on a sample of T cells isolated from PBMCs. These receptors were collected from a human donor in good health. The CDR3 runs from the conserved cysteine through the conserved F or W. Each record gives: J gene, clone size, V gene, D gene, CDR3 DNA, CDR3 protein. The D gene is left open where the match is weak. Clone sizes are given selectively: once, few, many, or a class where the clone is expanded.

TRBJ1-1	.	TRBV7-9	.	TGTGCCAGCAGCGAGAGAAGCGCTGAAGCTTTCTTT	CASSERSAEAFF
TRBJ1-2	.	TRBV4-1	.	TGCGCCAGCAGCCAAGATCTAGACAGTTGGGGCTATGGCTACACCTTC	CASSQDLDSWGYGYTF
TRBJ2-5	.	TRBV29-1	TRBD2	TGCAGCGTTGAACTAGCGGGGGCCGCAGTACCACAAGAGACCCAGTACTTC	CSVELAGAAVPQETQYF
TRBJ1-5	.	TRBV5-5	.	TGTGCCAGCAGCTTGGCGGGGTCCCACAATCAGCCCCAGCATTTT	CASSLAGSHNQPQHF
TRBJ2-1	once	TRBV18	.	TGTGCCAGCTCACCCAGCTCCTACAATGAGCAGTTCTTC	CASSPSSYNEQFF
TRBJ2-2	.	TRBV5-1	.	TGCGCCAGCAGCTTGGAACAGGGAACCGGGGAGCTGTTTTTT	CASSLEQGTGELFF
TRBJ2-7	.	TRBV7-9	.	TGTGCCAGCCGTTCTAAGCAATCCTACGAGCAGTACTTC	CASRSKQSYEQYF
TRBJ2-7	.	TRBV7-6	.	TGTGCCAGCAGCCACCTCGACAGGGAGGACGAGCAGTACTTC	CASSHLDREDEQYF
TRBJ1-5	.	TRBV11-2	TRBD1	TGTGCCAGCAGCCCGACGACAGGGCCTTTACGCAATCAGCCCCAGCATTTT	CASSPTTGPLRNQPQHF
TRBJ2-3	once	TRBV11-3	TRBD2	TGTGCCAGCAGCTTAACCCGGGGGGAGCTAGCCACCTATTCGGAAGATACGCAGTATTTT	CASSLTRGELATYSEDTQYF
TRBJ2-1	.	TRBV5-4	.	TGTGCCAGCAGCTCCCAAGGGGTGTATGAGCAGTTCTTC	CASSSQGVYEQFF
TRBJ2-4	.	TRBV18	.	TGTGCCAGCTCACCAGACCAGGTCAAAAACATTCAGTACTTC	CASSPDQVKNIQYF
TRBJ2-5	.	TRBV12-5	TRBD1	TGTGCTAGTGCCAAGGACAGGACCCAAGAGACCCAGTACTTC	CASAKDRTQETQYF
TRBJ1-2	.	TRBV9	.	TGTGCCAGCAGCGTGGTTCTCGGTGGGGCTCAGGGCTACACCTTC	CASSVVLGGAQGYTF
TRBJ1-3	few	TRBV5-6	.	TGTGCCAGCAGTGGCAACTCTGGAAACACCATATATTTT	CASSGNSGNTIYF
TRBJ2-7	.	TRBV9	TRBD2	TGTGCCAGCAGCCCCCGACTAGCGGGGGGTTACGAGCAGTACTTC	CASSPRLAGGYEQYF
TRBJ1-1	.	TRBV29-1	.	TGCAGCGTTGAACTCAGGAACACTGAAGCTTTCTTT	CSVELRNTEAFF
TRBJ2-7	.	TRBV7-6	.	TGTGCCAGCAGCTTTGCCAGTCCCTACGAGCAGTACTTC	CASSFASPYEQYF
TRBJ2-3	.	TRBV4-2	TRBD2	TGTGCCAGCAGCCAAGGGACTAGCGACAACACAGATACGCAGTATTTT	CASSQGTSDNTDTQYF
TRBJ1-5	.	TRBV19	.	TGTGCCAGTAGCCTCCTGCAGGTGGACTATTTAAATCAGCCCCAGCATTTT	CASSLLQVDYLNQPQHF
TRBJ2-2	.	TRBV11-3	.	TGTGCCAGCAGCCCTGGGCGGGGGCTCGGAGCGAACACCGGGGAGCTGTTTTTT	CASSPGRGLGANTGELFF
TRBJ1-4	.	TRBV28	TRBD1	TGTGCCAGCAGTTCCCTCCCCGCCGGGACAGATAATGAAAAACTGTTTTTT	CASSSLPAGTDNEKLFF
TRBJ2-1	.	TRBV7-3	TRBD2	TGTGCCAGCAGCCCAGGACTAGGGAGCTCCTACAATGAGCAGTTCTTC	CASSPGLGSSYNEQFF
TRBJ2-7	.	TRBV6-6	TRBD1	TGTGCCAGCAGTTCCGGACAGGGGCGGGAGCAGTACTTC	CASSSGQGREQYF
TRBJ2-1	once	TRBV5-6	.	TGTGCCAGCAGTTTGCCTCAGTTCGTCTACAATGAGCAGTTCTTC	CASSLPQFVYNEQFF
TRBJ1-2	.	TRBV28	TRBD1	TGTGCCAGCAGTTTATATCGACAGGGCTTGGGCTACACCTTC	CASSLYRQGLGYTF
TRBJ2-3	.	TRBV5-6	TRBD1	TGTGCCAGCAGCTCCTACCCCAGGGGGCCGGAGCATACAGATACGCAGTATTTT	CASSSYPRGPEHTDTQYF
TRBJ2-7	.	TRBV11-2	TRBD1	TGTGCCAGCAGCCGGACAGGGGGTTACGAGCAGTACTTC	CASSRTGGYEQYF
TRBJ1-2	.	TRBV7-9	.	TGTGCCAGCAGCTTAGTGCTGCAAGACAGCTATGGCTACACCTTC	CASSLVLQDSYGYTF